This TCR beta chain was identified during a study of CD8+CD57+ T cells in acquired aplastic anemia (dated by TCRdb to between 2018 and 2020). About the investigation overall: Extracted DNA from sorted CD4+ and CD8+ cells averaged about 3 ug, ranging from roughly 0.19 to 27.4 ug. Mean read counts for healthy donor samples were about 10 million for CD4+ cells and 11.0 million for CD8+ cells. Overall study outcomes, separate from this receptor: Around 28 CD8+ CDR3 sequences were found to be shared between patients and controls, but these sequences appeared to be highly expressed in patients and within the immunodominant clones of the patients. CD8+ Simpson's diversity did not differ significantly between patients and healthy controls (P=0.060).

Profiling of TCR beta VDJ combinations and CDR3 sequences used genomic DNA as the template. An Illumina HiSeq 2000 was the platform used for TCR repertoire sequencing. The original methods were these. TRBV/TRBJ rearrangement plots, CDR3 size and DJ length profiles, and Simpson's diversity index were used to assess repertoires. The most abundant DNA sequence in the deep sequencing data was defined as the immunodominant clone. CDR3 amino acid sequences were checked for sharing across subjects and were also compared against the VDJdb database and published repertoires. TCRdb trimmed the raw reads at Q25, called clones with MiXCR and kept productive beta chains. CDR3 protein duplicates are merged, each entry listing the most common genes and DNA. TCRdb's processing, not the authors' own work, is the source of the V and J calls. This sample gives about 68,000 distinct CDR3 sequences in total; under 65% of them show up just once. The ten largest clones capture around 8.3% of the sample.

As to this clonotype: Its antigen remains undetermined. One base away there is no much larger clone; base qualities are not given.

TCR repertoires of sorted CD4+ and CD8+ blood T cells from severe aplastic anemia patients and healthy subjects were deep-sequenced in the study. Ficoll-Paque density gradient centrifugation was used to isolate peripheral blood mononuclear cells. CD4+ and CD8+ T cells were sorted by FACS or magnetic beads before DNA extraction. The CDR3 starts with the cysteine, ends with the phenylalanine, and has 18 residues. Only the CDR3 DNA stays, 54 bases, in frame from base 1. The germline V gene (reference sequence) sets CDR1 to LNHNV and CDR2 to YYDKDF. Relative to germline, V is missing 5 bases and J is missing 0 bases, with 8 bases of the junction outside any gene match.

Sequenced: sorted CD4+, CD8+, or CD8+CD57+ T cells (not recorded which) from PBMCs. This TCR was recovered from a human donor in good health, serving as a control. The chain is encoded by TRBV15 joined to TRBJ2-7, with 15 middle bases fitting TRBD2. Read as DNA, the sequence is TGTGCCACCAGCCAGGGGACTAGCGGGAGGACTTTCTCCTACGAGCAGTACTTC. Its translation is CATSQGTSGRTFSYEQYF.